Each of the 4 T cell receptor beta chains below was sequenced from the same sample in a study of blood T cells in healthy people across ages. A J-beta primer mix and a sample-barcoded 5' primer were used in a second PCR of roughly 6 to 12 cycles. TCRdb itself ran the 5' RACE reads through MiXCR, one entry per CDR3 protein. The sample yields about 1.4 million distinct CDR3 sequences, approximately 59% seen once. Sample: blood. The source of these receptors is a man in his late teens or twenties in good health.

The chain has TRBV20-1 and TRBJ2-7; 15 bases agree with TRBD2. The trim removed 4 bases at V and 3 bases at J, leaving 7 bases unmatched. Per the germline V gene, CDR1 is DFQATT and CDR2 is SNEGSKA (reference sequence). The CDR3 has 16 residues. CDR3 bases: TGCAGTGCTACCACTCCGGGACTAGCGGGAGGCTACGAGCAGTACTTC. This encodes CSATTPGLAGGYEQYF.

The gene calls are TRBV25-1 and TRBJ2-1; maybe TRBD1 (5 bases). This CDR3 spans 15 amino acids. The germline V gene encodes CDR1 MGHDK and CDR2 SYGVNS. V shed 1 base and J shed 3 bases, with 10 bases lying between them. CDR3 loop: CASSEFRGRYNEQFF. DNA for the CDR3: TGTGCCAGCAGTGAATTTAGGGGTCGCTACAATGAGCAGTTCTTC.

The chain recombines TRBV29-1 with TRBJ2-3; tentative D call: TRBD1 (6 bases). CDR3 length: 15 residues. Trimming shortened V by 6 bases and J by 0 bases, and 16 bases separated the two germline ends. Per the germline V gene, CDR1 is SQVTM and CDR2 is ANQGSEA. The CDR3 sequence is CSVPPTGYSTDTQYF. In DNA, the CDR3 is TGCAGCGTACCTCCGACAGGCTATAGCACAGATACGCAGTATTTT.

The V call is TRBV11-2, the J call TRBJ2-1, with D perhaps TRBD1 or TRBD2 (5 bases each). CDR1 SGHAT and CDR2 FQNNGV come from the germline V gene. CDR3 size: 12 residues. Deletions cut 1 base from V and 12 bases from J, with 10 bases between. The CDR3 protein is CASSLVGTRQFF. As DNA, the CDR3 is TGTGCCAGCAGCTTAGTAGGGACCCGGCAGTTCTTC.